A single sample gave rise to the 14 T cell receptor beta chains below, sequenced in a study of early T cells in non-severe SARS-CoV-2 infection. TCRdb used MiXCR to reprocess the 5' RACE reads, holding one entry per CDR3 protein. The table records 54,000 or so distinct CDR3 sequences, roughly 5.9% of them present only once. The sequencing sample was made of whole blood. The receptors shown here come from an adult who was a healthcare worker with PCR-confirmed SARS-CoV-2 infection or an uninfected control (not recorded which).

Ten or more counts support this clonotype. The V call is TRBV29-1, the J call TRBJ2-1; D remains ambiguous. V was cut by 1 base and J by 5 bases, with 15 bases left in between. CDR3 length equals 15 residues. CDR1 and CDR2 (germline): SQVTM, ANQGSEA. DNA for the CDR3: TGCAGCGTTGAAGGGCTGGACGAATACAACAATGAGCAGTTCTTC. Translated: CSVEGLDEYNNEQFF.

This clonotype was detected many times. The chain carries TRBV11-1 and TRBJ2-7; D is undetermined. Per the germline V gene, CDR1 is SGHAT and CDR2 is FQDESV (reference sequence). Deletions cut 4 bases from V and 4 bases from J, with 8 bases between. The CDR3 consists of 12 residues. The CDR3 is CASSSVGYEQYF. CDR3 DNA: TGTGCCAGCAGCTCCGTCGGGTACGAGCAGTACTTC.

This clonotype has a count of ten or more. The chain recombines TRBV10-2 with TRBJ1-5; D is unclear. The germline V gene encodes CDR1 WSHSY and CDR2 SAAADI. This CDR3 is 15 amino acids long. The germline V and J ends were trimmed by 0 bases and 3 bases, with 9 bases remaining between them. As DNA, the CDR3 is TGCGCCAGCAGTGAGTCGAGGGTTGACAATCAGCCCCAGCATTTT. It specifies CASSESRVDNQPQHF.

Ten or more counts support this clonotype. The gene calls are TRBV18 and TRBJ1-4, with 7 bases aligning to TRBD1. Trimming at V came to 3 bases and at J to 3 bases, leaving 1 base not matched to a gene. The germline V gene has CDR1 KGHSH and CDR2 LQKENI. CDR3 length equals 14 residues. The CDR3 nucleotides read TGTGCCAGCTCACCCGGGACAGCTAATGAAAAACTGTTTTTT. Encoded protein: CASSPGTANEKLFF.

This chain uses TRBV6-5 with TRBJ2-7; D possibly uses TRBD1 or TRBD2 (5 bases each). The CDR3 is made up of 15 amino acids. The ends were cut back, 6 bases at V and 7 bases at J, with 22 bases in the middle. Germline CDR1 is MNHEY and CDR2 is SVGAGI. In DNA, the CDR3 is TGTGCCAGCAGCCCTATTGGGACCCCCCTAAGGGAGCAGTACTTC. Its translation: CASSPIGTPLREQYF.

Only a few counts were recorded for this clonotype. The gene calls are TRBV20-1 and TRBJ2-6; D uncertain. This CDR3 has 14 amino acids. CDR1 DFQATT and CDR2 SNEGSKA come from the germline V gene (reference sequence). V was shortened by 5 bases and J by 2 bases, with 10 bases between the two germline ends. CDR3 in amino acids: CSAFETPGANVLTF. The CDR3 DNA reads as TGCAGTGCTTTTGAGACCCCTGGGGCCAACGTCCTGACTTTC.

This clonotype was found many times. This chain links TRBV7-9 with TRBJ2-1, with unresolved D. Germline V gene data show CDR1 as SEHNR and CDR2 as FQNEAQ (reference sequence). The CDR3 has 12 amino acids. Trimming shortened V by 0 bases and J by 9 bases, and 6 bases separated the two germline ends. The CDR3 loop reads CASSLAWGEQFF. DNA for the CDR3: TGTGCCAGCAGCTTAGCCTGGGGTGAGCAGTTCTTC.

This clonotype was recorded many times. The chain recombines TRBV7-2 with TRBJ2-5; the D is unclear. With 3 bases removed from V and 5 bases from J, the gap between germline ends came to 16 bases. The CDR3 is 15 amino acids. Germline lookup yields CDR1 SGHTA and CDR2 FQGNSA. This CDR3 is CASSFTDTFRETQYF. The CDR3 DNA is TGTGCCAGCAGCTTTACCGACACCTTCAGGGAGACCCAGTACTTC.

This clonotype was seen repeatedly, ten times or more. CDR3 in amino acids: CASSIEGGHSNQPQHF. CDR3 nucleotide sequence: TGTGCCAGTAGTATAGAGGGGGGGCATAGCAATCAGCCCCAGCATTTT. V gene TRBV19 combines with J gene TRBJ1-5; possibly TRBD1 for D (6 bases). This CDR3 region has 16 residues. With 0 bases removed from V and 0 bases from J, the gap between germline ends came to 9 bases. From germline, CDR1 is LNHDA and CDR2 SQIVND (reference sequence).

This clonotype has more than one count but fewer than ten. The chain employs TRBV29-1 and TRBJ1-2; TRBD1 is a possible D gene (5 bases). The CDR3 sequence is 12 residues long. The ends were cut back, 4 bases at V and 4 bases at J, with 10 bases in the middle. CDR1 and CDR2 from the germline V gene are SQVTM and ANQGSEA. The DNA of the CDR3 is TGCAGCGTTGCAGGGTTCTCCTATGGCTACACCTTC. It encodes CSVAGFSYGYTF. The full variable domain, its missing parts supplied by reference TRBV29-1 and TRBJ1-2, is SAVISQKPSRDICQRGTSLTIQCQVDSQVTMMFWYRQQPGQSLTLIATANQGSEATYESGFVIDKFPISRPNLTFSTLTVSNMSPEDSSIYLCSVAGFSYGYTFGSGTRLTVV.

The genes are TRBV12-3 or TRBV12-4 and TRBJ2-7; no definite D call. This CDR3 is 15 amino acids long. Trimming removed 4 bases at V and 6 bases at J, with 19 bases between. The CDR3 bases are TGTGCCAGCAGTTCCCTTTTAGTCCCCCATCGCGAGCAGTACTTC. Its protein product is CASSSLLVPHREQYF.

This clonotype was recorded a few times. At one end, the junction sequence differs from germline, possibly due to a read error. The chain is built from TRBV7-7 and TRBJ2-3; maybe TRBD2 (6 bases). CDR1 and CDR2 from the germline V gene are SSHAT and FNYEAQ (reference sequence). The CDR3 is 15 amino acids. For the CDR3, the DNA is TGTGCTAGCAGCTTGGGACTCCAGGGTGCAGATACGCAGTATTTT. Translated, it gives CASSLGLQGADTQYF.

This clonotype showed up many times. This chain links TRBV5-4 with TRBJ2-5, with TRBD1 matching over 7 bases. Germline V gene data show CDR1 as SGHNT and CDR2 as YYREEE (reference sequence). With 6 bases clipped from V and 2 bases from J, the junction kept 7 bases outside the gene matches. The CDR3 is 14 amino acids. The CDR3 loop reads CASKSGTVQETQYF. CDR3 coding DNA: TGTGCCAGCAAGTCCGGGACAGTTCAAGAGACCCAGTACTTC.

This clonotype was seen a few times. V usage is TRBV6-2 or TRBV6-3 and J usage is TRBJ1-1; possibly TRBD1 for D (5 bases). Trimming shortened V by 4 bases and J by 4 bases, and 16 bases separated the two germline ends. The CDR3 is made up of 15 amino acids. The germline CDR1 and CDR2 sequences are MNHEY and SVGEGT. The DNA for the CDR3 is TGTGCCAGCAGTTCATCAGGTGGGGGTATCACTGAAGCTTTCTTT. It translates to CASSSSGGGITEAFF.